This TCR beta chain was observed in a study of blood T cells in healthy people across ages. J was trimmed by 0 bases and V by 1 base; bases with no gene match: 7. CDR1 is SGHTA and CDR2 is FQGTGA in the germline V gene. This CDR3 is 18 amino acids long. A second PCR, run for about 7 to 12 cycles, used a sample-barcoded 5' primer plus a J-beta primer mix. Each CDR3 protein gets one entry after TCRdb re-called the 5' RACE reads with MiXCR. The sample carries around 1,900,000 distinct CDR3 sequences, approximately 39% recorded once. The sequenced material came from blood. The TCR originated in a human donor in good health. The chain combines TRBV7-3 with TRBJ2-1; 9 bases align to TRBD2. The CDR3 spells CASSLMASGGSSYNEQFF. Written as DNA, the CDR3 is TGTGCCAGCAGCTTAATGGCCAGCGGGGGGTCCTCCTACAATGAGCAGTTCTTC.